These 8 T cell receptor beta chains originate from one sample sequenced in a study of blood T cells in healthy people across ages. For the second PCR, which ran for 7 to 11 cycles, a sample-barcoded 5' primer and a J-beta primer mix were used. Using its own MiXCR run on the 5' RACE reads, TCRdb lists one record per CDR3 protein. The data contain roughly 1,500,000 distinct CDR3 sequences, almost 35% of them singletons. The specimen sequenced was blood. The source is a woman in her thirties in good health.

The rearrangement uses TRBV3-1 and TRBJ1-1; tentatively, D is TRBD1 (5 bases). V was shortened by 4 bases and J by 6 bases, with 12 bases between the two germline ends. Germline CDR1 is LGHDT and CDR2 is YNNKEL (reference sequence). The CDR3 spans 13 residues. CDR3 sequence reads: CASSLLDRPEAFF. The CDR3 nucleotides are TGTGCCAGCAGCCTTCTTGACAGACCTGAAGCTTTCTTT.

This sequence joins TRBV27 and TRBJ2-1, with D tentatively TRBD2 (6 bases). Germline V gives CDR1 MNHEY, CDR2 SMNVEV (reference sequence). This CDR3 spans 16 amino acids. Trimming took 5 bases from V and 4 from J, leaving 18 bases between them. The CDR3 sequence: CASSPYSGATYNEQFF. For the CDR3, the DNA is TGTGCCAGCAGTCCTTATAGCGGAGCCACTTACAATGAGCAGTTCTTC.

Comments on this clonotype: This clone may be a read error of a much larger clone one base away. This chain links TRBV20-1 with TRBJ2-1; TRBD2 matches at 9 bases. Germline CDR1 is DFQATT and CDR2 is SNEGSKA (reference sequence). Trimming cost V 5 bases and J 10 bases; bases outside gene matches: 18. CDR3 length: 16 amino acids. CDR3 nucleotides: TGCAGTGCTCTTCCTAGCGGGGTAAAGAGGTCCTACGAGCAGTTCTTC. It is translated as CSALPSGVKRSYEQFF.

This clonotype showed up just a few times. This chain connects TRBV20-1 to TRBJ1-1; unclear D gene. Trimming took off 4 bases at V and 2 bases at J, with 14 bases between the two ends. The germline V gene has CDR1 DFQATT and CDR2 SNEGSKA (reference sequence). This CDR3 has 14 residues. The DNA of the CDR3 is TGCAGTGCTAAAAGAGGTGCTCCTAACACTGAAGCTTTCTTT. Translation: CSAKRGAPNTEAFF.

This clonotype came up a few times. This rearrangement joins TRBV30 to TRBJ2-5, with 9 positions matching TRBD1. The CDR3 extends over 15 amino acids. J was trimmed by 7 bases and V by 1 base; bases with no gene match: 10. Germline loops: CDR1 GTSNPN, CDR2 SVGIG (reference sequence). For the CDR3, the DNA is TGTGCCTGGAGTGCCCCGGGACAGGGAAGATGGACCCAGTACTTC. This translates into CAWSAPGQGRWTQYF.

The table lists this clonotype with a few counts. The J gene is TRBJ2-3, the V gene TRBV6-2 or TRBV6-3, with 7 bases matching TRBD2. J lost 4 bases, V lost 7 bases, and 8 bases had no gene match. The CDR3 has 14 amino acids. The germline V gene encodes CDR1 MNHEY and CDR2 SVGEGT. The CDR3 DNA sequence: TGTGCCAGCAAGACCACTAGCGTTCCAGATACGCAGTATTTT. Translated, it gives CASKTTSVPDTQYF.

This chain connects TRBV6-6 to TRBJ2-3, with 10 positions matching TRBD2. This CDR3 is built from 16 residues. Germline V lookup: CDR1 MNHNY, CDR2 SVGAGI (reference sequence). The ends lost 4 bases at V and 2 bases at J; junction bases unmatched: 6. DNA for the CDR3: TGTGCCAGCAGTTCTTTAGCGGGGGGCCACACAGATACGCAGTATTTT. This codes for CASSSLAGGHTDTQYF.

The CDR3 here is CATSDPDSSSTDTQYF. DNA of the CDR3: TGTGCCACCAGTGATCCCGACAGCTCTAGCACAGATACGCAGTATTTT. V gene TRBV24-1 combines with J gene TRBJ2-3; TRBD1 might be the D (5 bases). Germline CDR1 and CDR2: KGHDR and SFDVKD. The CDR3 contains 16 residues. V gave up 3 bases and J gave up 0 bases, with 12 bases separating them.